A selection of T cell receptor beta chains follows, all from one sample in a study of radiotherapy plus CTLA-4 blockade in lung cancer. This table comes from immunoSEQ multiplex PCR, and its TCRdb copy is limited to in-frame clones, with some not included. Of 80,000 to 95,000 clones in the sample, around 83% were seen once. The material sequenced was peripheral blood, taken from a patient treated with radiotherapy plus ipilimumab. These receptors all stem from a human donor with non-small cell lung cancer that progressed on radiotherapy plus ipilimumab. CDR3s include the opening cysteine and the closing phenylalanine or tryptophan. A D gene is named only where the DNA matches it firmly. For some rows the clone size is stated as once, few or many, or as a class when expanded; others skip it.

J: TRBJ2-2
V: TRBV2
size: NA
D: NA
length: 15
CDR3: CASATPQKNTGELFF
DNA: TGTGCCAGCGCCACCCCCCAGAAGAACACCGGGGAGCTGTTTTTT

J: TRBJ2-5
V: TRBV6-6
size: NA
D: NA
length: 15
CDR3: CASSTTSSDGETQYF
DNA: TGTGCCAGCAGCACTACTTCTAGCGATGGGGAGACCCAGTACTTC

J: TRBJ2-7
V: TRBV30
size: NA
D: NA
length: 14
CDR3: CAWSVGRGPYEQYF
DNA: TGTGCCTGGAGTGTAGGCAGGGGACCCTACGAGCAGTACTTC

J: TRBJ2-7
V: TRBV4-1
size: NA
D: NA
length: 15
CDR3: CASSQAPRGAREQYF
DNA: TGCGCCAGCAGCCAAGCCCCCCGGGGAGCGAGAGAGCAGTACTTC

J: TRBJ2-5
V: TRBV4-1
size: NA
D: TRBD2
length: 15
CDR3: CASSQASGSIETQYF
DNA: TGCGCCAGCAGCCAAGCTAGCGGGAGCATAGAGACCCAGTACTTC

J: TRBJ2-6
V: TRBV5-1
size: NA
D: NA
length: 18
CDR3: CASSLVGEAGSGANVLTF
DNA: TGCGCCAGCAGCTTGGTGGGGGAGGCTGGCTCTGGGGCCAACGTCCTGACTTTC

J: TRBJ2-3
V: TRBV19
size: NA
D: NA
length: 13
CDR3: CASRRQGTDTQYF
DNA: TGTGCCAGTAGACGACAGGGCACAGATACGCAGTATTTT

J: TRBJ1-4
V: TRBV19
size: once
D: NA
length: 14
CDR3: CATKRAGHGEKLFF
DNA: TGTGCCACTAAAAGGGCAGGGCATGGTGAAAAACTGTTTTTT

J: TRBJ1-2
V: TRBV28
size: NA
D: NA
length: 14
CDR3: CASSLVGSSGGYTF
DNA: TGTGCCAGCAGTTTAGTTGGGTCCTCTGGAGGCTACACCTTC

J: TRBJ2-1
V: TRBV5-4
size: NA
D: NA
length: 13
CDR3: CASSLGFANEQFF
DNA: TGTGCCAGCAGCTTGGGTTTTGCCAATGAGCAGTTCTTC

J: TRBJ2-3
V: TRBV11-1
size: NA
D: NA
length: 12
CDR3: CASSDGADTQYF
DNA: TGTGCCAGCAGCGATGGGGCAGATACGCAGTATTTT

J: TRBJ1-2
V: TRBV28
size: NA
D: NA
length: 14
CDR3: CASSLGGVNGGYTF
DNA: TGTGCCAGCAGTTTGGGCGGGGTCAATGGTGGCTACACCTTC

J: TRBJ2-7
V: TRBV19
size: NA
D: NA
length: 15
CDR3: CASSSLFGLPYEQYF
DNA: TGTGCCAGTAGTTCCTTATTCGGGCTTCCCTACGAGCAGTACTTC

J: TRBJ2-7
V: TRBV7-2
size: NA
D: NA
length: 14
CDR3: CASSLAPGEYEQYF
DNA: TGTGCCAGCAGCTTAGCGCCAGGAGAATACGAGCAGTACTTC

J: TRBJ2-7
V: TRBV6-5
size: NA
D: NA
length: 12
CDR3: CASSYGGLEQYF
DNA: TGTGCCAGCAGTTACGGGGGGCTGGAGCAGTACTTC

J: TRBJ2-3
V: TRBV28
size: NA
D: NA
length: 14
CDR3: CASSQGGSTDTQYF
DNA: TGTGCCAGCAGCCAGGGGGGGAGCACAGATACGCAGTATTTT

J: TRBJ1-1
V: TRBV5-4
size: NA
D: NA
length: 15
CDR3: CASSFSSRRHTEAFF
DNA: TGTGCCAGCAGCTTCTCTTCTCGGAGGCACACTGAAGCTTTCTTT

J: TRBJ2-5
V: TRBV10-1
size: NA
D: NA
length: 13
CDR3: CASSEEGLETQYF
DNA: TGCGCCAGCAGTGAAGAGGGCTTGGAGACCCAGTACTTC

J: TRBJ2-2
V: TRBV6-5
size: NA
D: NA
length: 11
CDR3: CASSYPPELFF
DNA: TGTGCCAGCAGTTACCCCCCCGAGCTGTTTTTT

J: TRBJ2-5
V: TRBV5-1
size: NA
D: TRBD1
length: 13
CDR3: CASSADRGNTQYF
DNA: TGCGCCAGCAGCGCGGACAGGGGGAATACCCAGTACTTC

J: TRBJ2-1
V: TRBV29-1
size: NA
D: NA
length: 13
CDR3: CSVEPGGSNEQFF
DNA: TGCAGCGTTGAACCAGGGGGGTCCAATGAGCAGTTCTTC

J: TRBJ2-2
V: TRBV5-1
size: NA
D: NA
length: 16
CDR3: CASSLGKGVTTGELFF
DNA: TGCGCCAGCAGCTTGGGCAAGGGGGTTACCACCGGGGAGCTGTTTTTT

J: TRBJ1-4
V: TRBV11-2
size: NA
D: NA
length: 16
CDR3: CASSLERAPRGEKLFF
DNA: TGTGCCAGCAGCTTAGAGCGGGCCCCAAGAGGTGAAAAACTGTTTTTT

J: TRBJ1-1
V: TRBV6-5
size: NA
D: NA
length: 15
CDR3: CASSPYQQGNTEAFF
DNA: TGTGCCAGCAGCCCCTATCAACAGGGAAACACTGAAGCTTTCTTT

J: TRBJ2-7
V: TRBV11-1
size: NA
D: NA
length: 14
CDR3: CASSFGTRSYEQYF
DNA: TGTGCCAGCAGCTTCGGGACACGCTCCTACGAGCAGTACTTC

J: TRBJ2-2
V: TRBV19
size: NA
D: NA
length: 14
CDR3: CASRDRSNTGELFF
DNA: TGTGCCAGTAGAGACAGGTCGAACACCGGGGAGCTGTTTTTT

J: TRBJ2-7
V: TRBV30
size: NA
D: NA
length: 12
CDR3: CAWSRSGYEQCF
DNA: TGTGCCTGGAGTCGGTCAGGCTACGAGCAGTGCTTC

J: TRBJ2-5
V: TRBV5-1
size: NA
D: TRBD2
length: 16
CDR3: CASSSGTSGNQETQYF
DNA: TGCGCCAGCAGCTCCGGGACTAGCGGGAACCAAGAGACCCAGTACTTC

J: TRBJ1-2
V: TRBV28
size: few
D: TRBD1
length: 14
CDR3: CASSLYRGDYGYTF
DNA: TGTGCCAGCAGTCTCTACAGGGGGGACTATGGCTACACCTTC

J: TRBJ2-3
V: TRBV6-5
size: NA
D: NA
length: 14
CDR3: CASSYRESTDTQYF
DNA: TGTGCCAGCAGTTACCGGGAAAGCACAGATACGCAGTATTTT

J: TRBJ2-3
V: TRBV27
size: NA
D: TRBD2
length: 17
CDR3: CASSPNIAGASTDTQYF
DNA: TGTGCCAGCAGTCCGAATATAGCGGGGGCTAGCACAGATACGCAGTATTTT

J: TRBJ2-7
V: TRBV7-7
size: NA
D: TRBD2
length: 15
CDR3: CASSPGVAGVDEQYF
DNA: TGTGCTAGCAGCCCAGGTGTGGCGGGAGTGGACGAGCAGTACTTC

J: TRBJ2-3
V: TRBV7-3
size: NA
D: NA
length: 13
CDR3: CASSLTGGDTQYF
DNA: TGTGCCAGCAGCTTAACGGGGGGAGATACGCAGTATTTT

J: TRBJ2-1
V: TRBV2
size: NA
D: NA
length: 14
CDR3: CASKSPTELERKFF
DNA: TGTGCCAGCAAGTCCCCTACTGAACTAGAAAGGAAGTTCTTC

J: TRBJ1-2
V: TRBV28
size: NA
D: NA
length: 12
CDR3: CASSFSGDGYTF
DNA: TGTGCCAGCAGCTTCTCGGGGGATGGCTACACCTTC

J: TRBJ2-3
V: TRBV5-6
size: NA
D: NA
length: 13
CDR3: CASTTGWQDTQYF
DNA: TGTGCCAGCACCACAGGGTGGCAAGATACGCAGTATTTT

J: TRBJ1-4
V: TRBV30
size: few
D: NA
length: 16
CDR3: CAWNKPQGATNEKLFF
DNA: TGTGCCTGGAATAAACCCCAAGGAGCAACTAATGAAAAACTGTTTTTT

J: TRBJ2-3
V: TRBV7-3
size: NA
D: NA
length: 16
CDR3: CASSLIGRGGTDTQYF
DNA: TGTGCCAGCAGCTTAATCGGGAGAGGGGGCACAGATACGCAGTATTTT

J: TRBJ2-7
V: TRBV29-1
size: NA
D: NA
length: 16
CDR3: CSVGVSRGGHSYEQYF
DNA: TGCAGCGTTGGAGTTTCTAGGGGCGGCCATTCCTACGAGCAGTACTTC